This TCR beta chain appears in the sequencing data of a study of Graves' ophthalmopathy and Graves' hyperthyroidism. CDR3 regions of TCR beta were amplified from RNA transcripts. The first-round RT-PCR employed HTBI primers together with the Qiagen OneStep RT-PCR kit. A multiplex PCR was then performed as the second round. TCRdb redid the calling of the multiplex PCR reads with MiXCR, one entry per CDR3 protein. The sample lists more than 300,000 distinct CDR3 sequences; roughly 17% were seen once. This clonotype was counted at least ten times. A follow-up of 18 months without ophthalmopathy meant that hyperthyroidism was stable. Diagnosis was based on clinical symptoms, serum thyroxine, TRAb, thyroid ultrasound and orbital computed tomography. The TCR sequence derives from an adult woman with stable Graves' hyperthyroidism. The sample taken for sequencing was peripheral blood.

The CDR3: CASRTLGDPGNTIYF. In nucleotides, the CDR3 is TGTGCCAGCAGGACCCTAGGGGATCCTGGAAACACCATATATTTT. The chain joins TRBV12-3 or TRBV12-4 to TRBJ1-3; a possible D gene is TRBD1 (5 bases). There are 15 residues in the CDR3. Trimming left V 6 bases short and J 2 bases short, with 14 bases between.